The 16 T cell receptor beta chains listed next were all sequenced from one sample in a study of cytotoxic CD8 clonotypes in ibrutinib-treated CLL. Method: immunoSEQ multiplex PCR; TCRdb's copy keeps in-frame clones and lacks some. The table shows roughly 250,000 clones, with 70% occurring only once. This material consisted of PBMCs, taken after 24 months of ibrutinib treatment. The receptors were gathered from a human donor with chronic lymphocytic leukemia.

The V call is TRBV7-9, the J call TRBJ2-5; TRBD2 agrees at 8 bases. This CDR3 region has 16 residues. Trimming took 7 bases from V and 0 from J; bases not matched to a gene: 10. Per germline, CDR1 SEHNR and CDR2 FQNEAQ (reference sequence). The CDR3 coding sequence is TGTGCCAGCACCCTTATAGCGGGAATTAACCAAGAGACCCAGTACTTC. Amino acids: CASTLIAGINQETQYF.

The chain employs TRBV13 and TRBJ2-3, with D possibly matching TRBD1 (6 bases). V dropped 3 bases and J dropped 0 bases, with 16 bases sitting between them. Germline-derived CDR1 and CDR2 are PRHDT and FYEKMQ (reference sequence). The CDR3 is made up of 17 amino acids. CDR3 sequence (DNA): TGTGCCAGCAGCTTCCCCTCCCTAGGGGGTAGCACAGATACGCAGTATTTT. Its translation: CASSFPSLGGSTDTQYF.

DNA for the CDR3: TGCGCCAGCAGCGAGGACAGCCTAGCCAAAAACATTCAGTACTTC. Its translation is CASSEDSLAKNIQYF. The chain links TRBV5-1 to TRBJ2-4; TRBD1 might be the D (6 bases). The CDR3 covers 15 residues. V lost 4 bases and J lost 0, with 11 bases in between. Germline CDR1 and CDR2: SGHRS and YFSETQ.

This chain links TRBV19 with TRBJ1-1; D may be TRBD1 (5 bases). The CDR3 is made up of 16 amino acids. Germline V gene data show CDR1 as LNHDA and CDR2 as SQIVND (reference sequence). V was trimmed by 5 bases and J by 1 base, leaving 17 bases between them. The CDR3 protein is CASSPHPNDRNTEAFF. The CDR3 DNA follows: TGTGCCAGTAGTCCTCACCCGAACGACAGGAACACTGAAGCTTTCTTT.

CDR3 loop: CSVVRQGSTDTQYF. The CDR3 coding sequence is TGCAGCGTTGTTAGACAGGGTAGCACAGATACGCAGTATTTT. The V gene is TRBV29-1, the J gene TRBJ2-3, with TRBD1 identical over 7 bases. The germline V gene has CDR1 SQVTM and CDR2 ANQGSEA. This CDR3 region has 14 residues. V lost 4 bases and J lost 0; bases outside the gene matches: 4.

The genes are TRBV13 and TRBJ1-1; D is undetermined. Deletions cut 5 bases from V and 4 bases from J, with 11 bases between. The germline gives CDR1 PRHDT, CDR2 FYEKMQ (reference sequence). The CDR3 spans 13 residues. The CDR3 DNA is TGTGCCAGCAGCCTCGAGAGTGGCACTGAAGCTTTCTTT. Translated: CASSLESGTEAFF. The full variable domain, its missing parts supplied by reference TRBV13 and TRBJ1-1, is AAGVIQSPRHLIKEKRETATLKCYPIPRHDTVYWYQQGPGQDPQFLISFYEKMQSDKGSIPDRFSAQQFSDYHSELNMSSLELGDSALYFCASSLESGTEAFFGQGTRLTVV.

This chain joins TRBV28 and TRBJ1-2; no reliable D call. Trimming took 4 bases from V and 5 from J, leaving 11 bases between them. The CDR3 sequence is 13 residues long. CDR1 is MDHEN and CDR2 is SYDVKM in the germline V gene. The CDR3 protein is CASSSPEGYGYTF. The CDR3 nucleotides read TGTGCCAGCAGTTCTCCGGAGGGTTATGGCTACACCTTC.

The V and J genes are TRBV9 and TRBJ2-5; D ambiguous. This CDR3 has 16 amino acids. V was shortened by 3 bases and J by 2 bases, with 17 bases between the two germline ends. Germline CDR1 and CDR2: SGDLS and YYNGEE. The CDR3 loop is CASSAGLRMGQETQYF. The CDR3 nucleotides are TGTGCCAGCAGCGCCGGGCTGCGGATGGGACAAGAGACCCAGTACTTC.

This clone was seen once. V and J are TRBV6-5 and TRBJ2-3, with D possibly matching TRBD2 (6 bases). This CDR3 region has 15 residues. The V end was cut by 0 bases, the J end by 6 bases, with 13 bases between. Germline CDR1 MNHEY, CDR2 SVGAGI. CDR3 loop: CASSYSIGTGDTQYF. CDR3 in DNA: TGTGCCAGCAGTTACTCTATAGGGACTGGGGATACGCAGTATTTT.

This clone was observed a single time. This chain uses TRBV7-9 with TRBJ1-1; D is ambiguous. Germline V gene sequence: CDR1 SEHNR, CDR2 FQNEAQ (reference sequence). V dropped 2 bases and J dropped 1 base, with 2 bases sitting between them. The CDR3 runs 12 residues. DNA for the CDR3: TGTGCCAGCAGCTTATGGAACACTGAAGCTTTCTTT. This translates into CASSLWNTEAFF. The full variable domain, its missing parts supplied by reference TRBV7-9 and TRBJ1-1, is DTGVSQNPRHKITKRGQNVTFRCDPISEHNRLYWYRQTLGQGPEFLTYFQNEAQLEKSRLLSDRFSAERPKGSFSTLEIQRTEQGDSAMYLCASSLWNTEAFFGQGTRLTVV.

V usage is TRBV6-1 and J usage is TRBJ2-7; D is possibly TRBD2 (5 bases). In germline, CDR1 is MNHNS, CDR2 SASEGT. The CDR3 runs 14 residues. V gave up 6 bases and J gave up 0 bases, with 12 bases separating them. DNA for the CDR3: TGTGCCAGCAGCTGGTGGGAGAACTCCTACGAGCAGTACTTC. This codes for CASSWWENSYEQYF.

To note about this clone: A much larger clone is a single base away; this may be a read error. The chain couples TRBV28 to TRBJ2-3; D remains unclear. Between the trimmed V and J ends, which lost 4 bases and 2 bases, there was a span of 1 base. The CDR3 length is 11 residues. Per the germline V gene, CDR1 is MDHEN and CDR2 is SYDVKM. The CDR3 region is CASSYTDTQYF. The CDR3 nucleotides read TGTGCCAGCAGTTACACAGATACGCAGTATTTT.

J is TRBJ1-2 and V is TRBV28; no clear D gene. Looked up from germline, CDR1 is MDHEN and CDR2 is SYDVKM. The CDR3 is made up of 13 amino acids. V shed 9 bases and J shed 0 bases, with 11 bases lying between them. The CDR3 sequence: CASYLGSNYGYTF. CDR3 sequence (DNA): TGTGCCAGTTACCTAGGCTCTAACTATGGCTACACCTTC.

The V gene is TRBV7-8, the J gene TRBJ2-1; D unclear. Deletions cut 5 bases from V and 10 bases from J, with 15 bases between. The CDR3 covers 13 residues. The V gene's germline CDR1 is SGHVS and CDR2 FQNEAQ. This chain's CDR3 is CASSPQTRREQFF. The CDR3 coding sequence is TGTGCCAGCAGCCCCCAAACCCGGCGCGAGCAGTTCTTC.

Only one count was recorded for this clone. The rearrangement links TRBV27 to TRBJ2-3; D ambiguous. This CDR3 spans 13 amino acids. V was trimmed by 4 bases and J by 4 bases, leaving 9 bases between them. Looked up from germline, CDR1 is MNHEY and CDR2 is SMNVEV (reference sequence). The CDR3 region is CASSYYGPDTQYF. DNA for the CDR3: TGTGCCAGCAGTTATTACGGTCCAGATACGCAGTATTTT.

The DNA of the CDR3 is TGTGCCAGCAGGCCCGGACAGGGTCTAAACGAAAAACTGTTTTTT. Amino acid sequence: CASRPGQGLNEKLFF. This chain links TRBV28 with TRBJ1-4, with 8 bases that match TRBD1. The CDR3 loop spans 15 amino acids. Trimming removed 6 bases from V and 8 bases from J; junction bases left unmatched: 11. CDR1 MDHEN and CDR2 SYDVKM come from the germline V gene. The complete variable domain, with remaining parts taken from reference TRBV28 and TRBJ1-4, reads DVKVTQSSRYLVKRTGEKVFLECVQDMDHENMFWYRQDPGLGLRLIYFSYDVKMKEKGDIPEGYSVSREKKERFSLILESASTNQTSMYLCASRPGQGLNEKLFFGSGTQLSVL.